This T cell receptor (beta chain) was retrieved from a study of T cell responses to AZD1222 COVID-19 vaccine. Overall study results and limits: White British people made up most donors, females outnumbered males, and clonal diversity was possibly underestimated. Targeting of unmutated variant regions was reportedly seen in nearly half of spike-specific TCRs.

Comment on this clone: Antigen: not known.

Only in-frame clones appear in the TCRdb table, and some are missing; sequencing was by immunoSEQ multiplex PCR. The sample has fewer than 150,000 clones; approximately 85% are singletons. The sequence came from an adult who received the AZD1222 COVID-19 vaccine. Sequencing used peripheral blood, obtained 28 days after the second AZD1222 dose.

The CDR3 bases are TGTGCCAGCAGCCAGACATTGGTGGGAGGGAACACTGAAGCTTTCTTT. Encoded protein: CASSQTLVGGNTEAFF. This chain links TRBV5-4 with TRBJ1-1, with unresolved D. CDR3 length: 16 residues. Germline V gene lookup returns CDR1 SGHNT and CDR2 YYREEE (reference sequence). V was cut by 4 bases and J by 1 base, with 17 bases left in between.